This T cell receptor beta chain was documented in a study of T cell responses to AZD1222 COVID-19 vaccine. Regarding the study as a whole: Among spike-specific TCRs, nearly half reportedly target unmutated variant regions.

V was cut by 11 bases and J by 4 bases, with 17 bases left in between. Looked up from germline, CDR1 is MDHEN and CDR2 is SYDVKM. This CDR3 is built from 13 residues. The repertoire was sequenced with immunoSEQ multiplex PCR; TCRdb's copy has only in-frame clones and lacks some. Altogether under 95,000 clones are present, approximately 87% being singletons, with the ten largest covering 1.3% to 1.5%. Combined were second doses at about 4 or about 12 weeks. This clone occurred once. Its target is not known. The sample consisted of peripheral blood, taken 28 days after the second AZD1222 dose. The chain uses TRBV28 and TRBJ1-2; D perhaps matches TRBD1 (6 bases). The sequence derives from an adult who received the AZD1222 COVID-19 vaccine. DNA for the CDR3: TGTGCCGGGGGGTCAGGGGTATCCTATGGCTACACCTTC. The encoded protein is CAGGSGVSYGYTF.